The T cell receptor beta chain under discussion was sequenced for a study of Ad26.COV2.S vaccination and SARS-CoV-2 variants. Study outcomes and limitations: The study found similar non-spike TCR breadth in vaccine and placebo recipients.

This CDR3 is 18 amino acids long. The germline gives CDR1 SEHNR, CDR2 FQNEAQ (reference sequence). V was clipped by 1 base and J by 0 bases, with 16 bases between them. Only in-frame clones appear in the TCRdb table, and some are missing; sequencing was by immunoSEQ multiplex PCR. In the table there are about 440,000 clones, about nine tenths of which are singletons. Concerning this clone itself: Antigen: not known.

Treatment: roughly 18 received Ad26.COV2.S at low or high dose, single or two shots; 5 received placebo; per-sample allocation not given. Collection of the samples took place on day 63 after the first injection of vaccine or placebo. The donor was a Boston adult aged 18-55 years. This chain joins TRBV7-9 and TRBJ2-1; D is uncertain. Sample: peripheral blood, taken in a trial of Ad26.COV2.S vaccine versus placebo. This receptor was identified in a person between 18 and 60 years old who received the Ad26.COV2.S COVID-19 vaccine or a placebo. The CDR3 coding sequence is TGTGCCAGCAGCTTAGTGGACCCTAGAGTGAGCTCCTACAATGAGCAGTTCTTC. It codes for CASSLVDPRVSSYNEQFF. Based on the CDR3 plus reference TRBV7-9 and TRBJ2-1, the full variable domain is DTGVSQNPRHKITKRGQNVTFRCDPISEHNRLYWYRQTLGQGPEFLTYFQNEAQLEKSRLLSDRFSAERPKGSFSTLEIQRTEQGDSAMYLCASSLVDPRVSSYNEQFFGPGTRLTVL.